A selection of T cell receptor beta chains follows, all from one sample in a study of cytomegalovirus exposure and HLA in healthy donors. Libraries were prepared by immunoSEQ multiplex PCR; TCRdb keeps only in-frame clonotypes and omits some of them. The sample comprises 130,000 or so clones, more than 75% of which are singletons, and 3% to 3.5% rests with the top ten. Sequenced material: PBMCs. The origin of the receptors is a man between 18 and 35 years old in good health and CMV-seropositive. The CDR3 runs from the conserved cysteine through the conserved F or W. Each record gives: V gene, D gene, J gene, clone size, CDR3 protein, CDR3 DNA. A D gene is named only where the DNA matches it firmly. Clone size is not always given. Where it is, it says once, few, many or a class for expanded clones.

TRBV19	-	TRBJ1-5	few	CASSIGYTGPNQPQHF	TGTGCCAGTAGTATAGGGTATACAGGGCCGAACCAGCCCCAGCATTTT
TRBV19	-	TRBJ2-7	-	CASTRGTGNEQYF	TGTGCCAGTACACGCGGGACGGGCAACGAGCAGTACTTC
TRBV6-5	TRBD2	TRBJ2-5	-	CASSPIAGRTQYF	TGTGCCAGCAGTCCTATAGCGGGACGGACCCAGTACTTC
TRBV28	-	TRBJ2-5	-	CASRTQGGRETQYF	TGTGCCAGCAGGACGCAGGGGGGTAGGGAGACCCAGTACTTC
TRBV9	-	TRBJ2-1	few	CASSYSLANEQFF	TGTGCCAGCAGTTATAGCCTGGCCAATGAGCAGTTCTTC
TRBV4-1	TRBD1	TRBJ1-1	-	CASSQEKRQGNTEAFF	TGCGCCAGCAGCCAAGAGAAGAGACAGGGCAACACTGAAGCTTTCTTT
TRBV28	TRBD1	TRBJ2-2	-	CASRRQGTGELFF	TGTGCCAGCAGACGACAGGGTACCGGGGAGCTGTTTTTT
TRBV2	-	TRBJ1-2	few	CASSGQANYGYTF	TGTGCCAGCAGTGGACAGGCTAACTATGGCTACACCTTC
TRBV14	-	TRBJ1-4	-	CASSPYSLNEKLFF	TGTGCCAGCAGCCCATACTCCCTTAATGAAAAACTGTTTTTT
TRBV19	TRBD2	TRBJ2-1	few	CASSMGGTSGRNEQFF	TGTGCCAGTAGTATGGGGGGGACTAGCGGGAGGAATGAGCAGTTCTTC
TRBV29-1	-	TRBJ2-5	-	CSVEDGDSQETQYF	TGCAGCGTTGAAGATGGCGACTCTCAAGAGACCCAGTACTTC
TRBV19	TRBD1	TRBJ2-7	-	CASRPGQYYEQYF	TGTGCCAGTCGACCGGGACAGTACTACGAGCAGTACTTC
TRBV27	-	TRBJ2-3	-	CASTKRATDTQYF	TGTGCCAGCACCAAGCGGGCCACAGATACGCAGTATTTT
TRBV7-2	-	TRBJ2-7	-	CASSPRQAYEQYF	TGTGCCAGCAGCCCCCGACAGGCCTACGAGCAGTACTTC
TRBV29-1	-	TRBJ1-1	-	CSVREGRLTTEAFF	TGCAGCGTTCGGGAGGGAAGGTTGACCACTGAAGCTTTCTTT
TRBV5-1	TRBD1	TRBJ1-1	once	CASSTGQGKGDTEAFF	TGCGCCAGCAGCACCGGACAGGGGAAAGGGGACACTGAAGCTTTCTTT
TRBV18	-	TRBJ1-1	-	CASSPIMNTEAFF	TGTGCCAGCTCACCAATTATGAACACTGAAGCTTTCTTT
TRBV29-1	-	TRBJ2-7	-	CSVGGRDEQYF	TGCAGCGTTGGGGGCAGGGACGAGCAGTACTTC
TRBV23-1	TRBD1	TRBJ1-4	few	CASSCPSNGQGARVHEKLFF	TGCGCCAGCAGCTGCCCCTCGAACGGACAGGGGGCGCGGGTCCATGAAAAACTGTTTTTT
TRBV7-9	-	TRBJ2-7	-	CASSPQAYEQYF	TGTGCCAGCAGCCCCCAGGCTTACGAGCAGTACTTC
TRBV28	TRBD2	TRBJ2-5	-	CASSLRGLAGEEETQYF	TGTGCCAGCAGTTTAAGGGGACTAGCGGGAGAGGAGGAGACCCAGTACTTC
TRBV5-6	TRBD2	TRBJ2-1	-	CASSLKDTSGRVGYNEQFF	TGTGCCAGCAGCTTAAAAGATACTAGCGGGAGGGTAGGTTACAATGAGCAGTTCTTC
TRBV4-1	TRBD1	TRBJ1-5	-	CASSQGTGLGQPQHF	TGCGCCAGCAGCCAAGGGACAGGTTTGGGGCAGCCCCAGCATTTT
TRBV7-6	-	TRBJ2-7	-	CASATDVGPGNEQYF	TGTGCCAGCGCCACCGACGTGGGCCCGGGGAACGAGCAGTACTTC
TRBV5-1	-	TRBJ1-1	-	CASSQETGLGNTEAFF	TGCGCCAGCAGCCAGGAGACGGGACTTGGGAACACTGAAGCTTTCTTT
TRBV6-1	-	TRBJ1-1	-	CASSFEMNTEAFF	TGTGCCAGCAGTTTCGAGATGAACACTGAAGCTTTCTTT
TRBV9	TRBD2	TRBJ2-3	-	CASTLGTSGMSLQYF	TGTGCCAGCACCCTCGGGACTAGCGGGATGTCCTTGCAGTATTTT
TRBV19	-	TRBJ2-1	once	CASSIGPLLFF	TGTGCCAGTAGTATTGGGCCCTTGCTGTTCTTC
TRBV5-4	-	TRBJ2-3	-	CASSSQHSTDTQYF	TGTGCCAGCAGCTCGCAACACAGCACAGATACGCAGTATTTT
TRBV7-9	-	TRBJ2-2	once	CASSREQLTGELFF	TGTGCCAGCAGCCGGGAGCAGCTAACCGGGGAGCTGTTTTTT
TRBV2	TRBD1	TRBJ1-5	-	CASGGQFENQPQHF	TGTGCCAGCGGGGGACAGTTTGAAAATCAGCCCCAGCATTTT
TRBV6-5	-	TRBJ1-4	-	CASSYLGEKLFF	TGTGCCAGCAGTTACCTCGGTGAAAAACTGTTTTTT
TRBV28	-	TRBJ1-2	-	CASSLFIGGNYGYTF	TGTGCCAGCAGTTTATTCATTGGAGGTAACTATGGCTACACCTTC
TRBV7-7	-	TRBJ2-7	-	CASSPQDSAYEQYF	TGTGCTAGCAGTCCACAAGACAGTGCCTACGAGCAGTACTTC
TRBV2	-	TRBJ2-7	-	CASSEIQGKFSYEQYF	TGTGCCAGCAGTGAAATTCAGGGAAAGTTCTCCTACGAGCAGTACTTC
TRBV6-5	-	TRBJ2-5	-	CASSYSRQGRETQYF	TGTGCCAGCAGTTACTCTCGGCAGGGTAGGGAGACCCAGTACTTC
TRBV7-9	-	TRBJ1-2	-	CASSLAREGNYGYTF	TGTGCCAGCAGCTTAGCGCGCGAGGGAAACTATGGCTACACCTTC
TRBV28	-	TRBJ1-4	-	CASSPTRVLNEKLFF	TGTGCCAGCAGTCCCACCCGGGTCCTTAATGAAAAACTGTTTTTT
TRBV28	-	TRBJ2-7	-	CASSLLERRREQYF	TGTGCCAGCAGTTTACTGGAGAGACGCCGGGAGCAGTACTTC
TRBV18	TRBD1	TRBJ2-1	-	CASSPGVERTGRLQGQFF	TGTGCCAGCTCACCAGGGGTGGAAAGGACAGGCCGCCTCCAAGGGCAGTTCTTC
TRBV5-1	-	TRBJ2-6	-	CASSLRPGSGANVLTF	TGCGCCAGCAGCTTGAGGCCGGGCTCTGGGGCCAACGTCCTGACTTTC
TRBV6-1	TRBD2	TRBJ2-1	-	CASSLSGSRADEQFF	TGTGCCAGCAGTCTTAGCGGGAGTAGGGCCGATGAGCAGTTCTTC
TRBV6-5	-	TRBJ1-1	few	CASSYSNQGNTEAFF	TGTGCCAGCAGTTACTCGAACCAGGGGAACACTGAAGCTTTCTTT
TRBV11-2	TRBD1	TRBJ2-3	-	CASSQTPIRGSTDTQYF	TGTGCCAGCAGCCAAACACCAATCAGGGGGTCCACAGATACGCAGTATTTT
TRBV30	TRBD1	TRBJ1-2	-	CAWREGADYGYTF	TGTGCCTGGAGGGAGGGGGCAGACTATGGCTACACCTTC
TRBV19	-	TRBJ1-5	-	CASSISSGQRSNQPQHF	TGTGCCAGTAGTATCTCCTCGGGACAACGTAGCAATCAGCCCCAGCATTTT
TRBV5-6	TRBD2	TRBJ2-2	-	CASSLSPGLASTGELFF	TGTGCCAGCAGCTTGTCCCCCGGACTAGCGAGCACCGGGGAGCTGTTTTTT
TRBV27	-	TRBJ1-4	-	CASSLGHFNEKLFF	TGTGCCAGCAGTTTAGGGCATTTTAATGAAAAACTGTTTTTT
TRBV30	TRBD2	TRBJ2-7	-	CAWKKAGGPARYF	TGTGCCTGGAAAAAAGCGGGAGGGCCGGCTCGGTACTTC
TRBV10-3	-	TRBJ2-5	once	CAISAGPETQYF	TGTGCCATCAGTGCGGGTCCCGAGACCCAGTACTTC
TRBV6-1	-	TRBJ2-7	-	CASSEDDRSNLMSYEQYF	TGTGCCAGCAGTGAAGACGACAGGTCGAACCTTATGTCCTACGAGCAGTACTTC